The clone carrying this T cell receptor beta chain was recorded at least ten times. Its target is not known. These data belong to a study of T cells in Graves' hyperthyroidism and ophthalmopathy. Study in general: Peripheral blood sampling occurred at initial diagnosis, before any treatment. Whole-study results and caveats: Onset of ophthalmopathy came a median around 7.1 months after the model predicted it. Ophthalmopathy and stable hyperthyroidism were told apart by a 13 V-J model.

The TCR beta CDR3 regions underwent amplification using RNA transcripts as the source. Primed by the HTBI set, a first-round RT-PCR was run on the TCR CDR3. Via MiXCR, TCRdb re-called the multiplex PCR reads, giving one row per CDR3 protein. Here the sample spans about 480,000 distinct CDR3 sequences, roughly an eighth being singletons. V lost 5 bases and J 3 bases, leaving 11 bases between the germline ends. CDR3 length: 14 residues. Germline V gives CDR1 MNHNS, CDR2 SASEGT. This TCR came from a woman under 30 with Graves' hyperthyroidism. The chain carries TRBV6-1 and TRBJ2-4; possible D gene TRBD2, 5 bases. Sequencing was performed on blood. CDR3 protein: CASSLEEGKNIQYF. In nucleotides, the CDR3 is TGTGCCAGCAGTCTGGAAGAGGGCAAAAACATTCAGTACTTC.